The 2 T cell receptor beta chains below were found in one sample sequenced in a study of blood T cell repertoires in COVID-19. Produced via immunoSEQ multiplex PCR; TCRdb's table is partial and in-frame only. The data hold about 480,000 clones, with approximately 87% observed a single time. Sequencing was performed on PBMCs or T cells enriched from blood (not recorded which). The receptor source for this set is a woman between 40 and 50 years old who had recovered from COVID-19.

The rearrangement uses TRBV2 and TRBJ1-6; D is perhaps TRBD1 (6 bases). Germline V CDR1 and CDR2: SNHLY, FYNNEI. This CDR3 is built from 14 residues. Trimming removed 1 base at V and 13 bases at J, with 14 bases between. This chain's CDR3 is CASSEGQASAPLHF. Written as DNA, the CDR3 is TGTGCCAGCAGTGAAGGACAGGCGTCCGCGCCCCTCCACTTT.

V gene TRBV5-1 combines with J gene TRBJ2-7, with TRBD1 as a possible D gene (6 bases). Germline V gene lookup returns CDR1 SGHRS and CDR2 YFSETQ. This CDR3 is built from 14 residues. V gave up 2 bases and J gave up 0 bases, with 9 bases separating them. The CDR3 loop is CASSLGQSSYEQYF. In DNA form, the CDR3 reads TGCGCCAGCAGCTTAGGACAGAGCTCCTACGAGCAGTACTTC.